The entry below describes one T cell receptor beta chain. Its antigen is undetermined. The data belong to a study of somatic mutations in cytotoxic T cells in rheumatoid arthritis. Study background: No treatment had yet been given when patient blood (roughly 31 ml EDTA) was drawn, right after diagnosis.

Looked up from germline, CDR1 is SGDLS and CDR2 is YYNGEE. This CDR3 region has 14 residues. The V end was cut by 4 bases, the J end by 3 bases, with 13 bases between. General study findings and limits: Patients with rheumatoid arthritis did not differ significantly from age-matched healthy controls in CD8+ T-cell clonality.

This table comes from immunoSEQ multiplex PCR, and its TCRdb copy is limited to in-frame clones, with some not included. This sample yields about 14,000 clones, of which 65% to 75% are seen a single time; over 25% belongs to the top ten. The sequence was collected from an adult with rheumatoid arthritis. The source material was CD8+ T cells sorted from blood. The V call is TRBV9, the J call TRBJ2-5, with D possibly being TRBD1 (5 bases). This CDR3 is CASSTNPDKETQYF. The DNA of the CDR3 is TGTGCCAGCAGCACCAACCCGGACAAAGAGACCCAGTACTTC.